This is a list of T cell receptor beta chains from one sample in a study of blood T cell repertoires in COVID-19. TCRdb's copy holds only in-frame clones and misses some; the assay was immunoSEQ multiplex PCR. The sample lists some 56,000 clones; approximately 87% were seen once. Material: peripheral blood. Receptor source: an older woman with COVID-19, enrolled during active disease. Each CDR3 is given with its conserved first and last residue. A D gene is named only where the DNA matches it firmly. The size of a clone is reported for some rows only, either as once, few or many, or as a class for expanded clones.

size	J	V	D	DNA	CDR3
.	TRBJ2-3	TRBV27	.	TGTGCCAGCAGTTTGACTAGCACAGATACGCAGTATTTT	CASSLTSTDTQYF
.	TRBJ1-1	TRBV19	.	TGTGCCAGTAGTTTGCAGGGTGATACTGAAGCTTTCTTT	CASSLQGDTEAFF
.	TRBJ1-4	TRBV2	.	TGTGCCAGCGCCCAGAAAACAACTAATGAAAAACTGTTTTTT	CASAQKTTNEKLFF
.	TRBJ1-4	TRBV6-5	.	TGTGCCAGCAGTTACTCTCCGGGATCGTCTAATGAAAAACTGTTTTTT	CASSYSPGSSNEKLFF
.	TRBJ1-4	TRBV5-4	.	TGTGCCAGCAGCTTGGGACAGCCTGCAACTAATGAAAAACTGTTTTTT	CASSLGQPATNEKLFF
.	TRBJ2-7	TRBV6-4	TRBD2	TGTGCCAGCAGTGTGCTAGCGGGAGGGTCCTACGAGCAGTACTTC	CASSVLAGGSYEQYF
.	TRBJ2-5	TRBV27	TRBD2	TGTGCCAGCAGTGCGGGACTAAACCGGGAGACCCAGTACTTC	CASSAGLNRETQYF
.	TRBJ1-5	TRBV6-5	.	TGTGCCAGCAGGAGGGAAAGCAATCAGCCCCAGCATTTT	CASRRESNQPQHF
.	TRBJ1-2	TRBV7-2	.	TGTGCCAGCAGCTTAGGGGGCATCTATGGCTACACCTTC	CASSLGGIYGYTF
.	TRBJ1-3	TRBV21-1	.	TGTGCCAGCAGCAAAGGGAAAAGGATAAGGGGGACAGGGGGCGACTCTGGAAACACCATATATTTT	CASSKGKRIRGTGGDSGNTIYF
.	TRBJ1-5	TRBV5-4	.	TGTGCCAGCAGCTTGGGGTCCGGGGTTAATCAGCCCCAGCATTTT	CASSLGSGVNQPQHF
.	TRBJ2-3	TRBV29-1	.	TGCAGCGTTGCAGGACACGTACCGGCAGATACGCAGTATTTT	CSVAGHVPADTQYF
.	TRBJ2-1	TRBV29-1	TRBD1	TGCAGCGCCGTAGACAGGGGGTCCTACAATGAGCAGTTCTTC	CSAVDRGSYNEQFF
.	TRBJ2-7	TRBV7-9	.	TGTGCCAGCCTTTGGACTATTAGCGGAAATACCTACGAGCAGTACTTC	CASLWTISGNTYEQYF
.	TRBJ2-1	TRBV6-5	.	TGTGCCAGCAGTTTGGGGGGTGAGCAGTTCTTC	CASSLGGEQFF
few	TRBJ2-7	TRBV7-9	.	TGTGCCAGCAGCTTAGGATCGGTCTCCTACGAGCAGTACTTC	CASSLGSVSYEQYF
once	TRBJ2-3	TRBV18	.	TGTGCCAGCTCACGGGGGCACACAGATACGCAGTATTTT	CASSRGHTDTQYF
.	TRBJ1-5	TRBV2	.	TGTGCCAGCACCATAGAGGGTACCAATCAGCCCCAGCATTTT	CASTIEGTNQPQHF